This T cell receptor beta chain was captured by sequencing in a study of cytomegalovirus exposure and HLA in healthy donors. Findings and limits, study-wide: In a later analysis, most CMV-associated TCR beta chains appeared HLA-restricted. In an earlier analysis, productive rearrangement rates for most beta V segments clustered near 87% or 30%.

Trimming left V 4 bases short and J 7 bases short, with 21 bases between. The CDR3 is made up of 16 amino acids. Looked up from germline, CDR1 is SGHNT and CDR2 is YYREEE (reference sequence). This clone was seen only once. Its antigen is as yet unknown. The PCR made use of 60 Vbeta and 13 Jbeta primers. This table comes from immunoSEQ multiplex PCR, and its TCRdb copy is limited to in-frame clones, with some not included. The data show 160,000 or so clones, 60% to 80% seen once. The V call is TRBV5-4, the J call TRBJ2-1, with a possible D match to TRBD1 (5 bases). This TCR came from a male donor in good health and CMV-seronegative. Sequences were obtained from PBMCs. This chain's CDR3 is CASSQPKGLGNNEQFF. The DNA for the CDR3 is TGTGCCAGCAGCCAACCAAAGGGGCTGGGGAATAATGAGCAGTTCTTC.